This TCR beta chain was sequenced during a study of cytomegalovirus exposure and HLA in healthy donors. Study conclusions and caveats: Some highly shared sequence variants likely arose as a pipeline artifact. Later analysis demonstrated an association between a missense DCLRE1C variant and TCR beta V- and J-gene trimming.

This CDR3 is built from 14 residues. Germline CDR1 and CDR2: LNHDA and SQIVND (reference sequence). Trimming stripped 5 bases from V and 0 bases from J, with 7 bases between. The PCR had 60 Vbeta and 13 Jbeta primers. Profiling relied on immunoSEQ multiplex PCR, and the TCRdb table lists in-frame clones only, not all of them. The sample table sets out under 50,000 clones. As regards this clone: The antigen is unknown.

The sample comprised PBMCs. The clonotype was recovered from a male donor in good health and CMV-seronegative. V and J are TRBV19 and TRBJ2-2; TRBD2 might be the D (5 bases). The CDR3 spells CASSLEANTGELFF. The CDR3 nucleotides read TGTGCCAGTAGTTTGGAGGCGAACACCGGGGAGCTGTTTTTT.